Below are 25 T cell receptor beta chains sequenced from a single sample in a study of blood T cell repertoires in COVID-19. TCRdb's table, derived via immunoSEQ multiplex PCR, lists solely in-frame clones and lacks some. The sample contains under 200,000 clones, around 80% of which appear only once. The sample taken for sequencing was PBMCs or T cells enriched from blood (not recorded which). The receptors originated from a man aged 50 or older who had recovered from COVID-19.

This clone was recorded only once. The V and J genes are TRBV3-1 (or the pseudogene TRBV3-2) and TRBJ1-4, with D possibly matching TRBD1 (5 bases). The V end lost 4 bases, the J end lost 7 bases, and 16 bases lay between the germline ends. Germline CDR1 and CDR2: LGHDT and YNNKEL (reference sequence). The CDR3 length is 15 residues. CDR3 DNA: TGTGCCAGCAGCCCGACGATGGGGCTTGGTGAAAAACTGTTTTTT. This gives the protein CASSPTMGLGEKLFF.

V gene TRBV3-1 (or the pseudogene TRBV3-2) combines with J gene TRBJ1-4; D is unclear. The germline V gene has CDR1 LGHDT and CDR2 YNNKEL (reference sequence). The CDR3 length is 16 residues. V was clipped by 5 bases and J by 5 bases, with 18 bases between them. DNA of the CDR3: TGTGCCAGCAGCTCAAAGCTAGGGAGGAGCAATGAAAAACTGTTTTTT. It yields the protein CASSSKLGRSNEKLFF.

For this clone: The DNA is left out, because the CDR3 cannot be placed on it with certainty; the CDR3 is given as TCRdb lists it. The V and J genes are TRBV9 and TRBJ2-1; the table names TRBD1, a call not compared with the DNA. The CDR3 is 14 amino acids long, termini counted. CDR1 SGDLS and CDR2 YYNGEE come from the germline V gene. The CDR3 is CASSVGGGTVNRFF.

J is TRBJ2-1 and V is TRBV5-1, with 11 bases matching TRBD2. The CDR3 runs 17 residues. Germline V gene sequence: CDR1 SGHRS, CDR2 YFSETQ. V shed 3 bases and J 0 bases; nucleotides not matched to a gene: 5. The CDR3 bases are TGCGCCAGCAGCTCGACTAGCGGGGTGAGCTCCTACAATGAGCAGTTCTTC. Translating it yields CASSSTSGVSSYNEQFF. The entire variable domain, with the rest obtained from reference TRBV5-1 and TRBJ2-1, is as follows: KAGVTQTPRYLIKTRGQQVTLSCSPISGHRSVSWYQQTPGQGLQFLFEYFSETQRNKGNFPGRFSGRQFSNSRSEMNVSTLELGDSALYLCASSSTSGVSSYNEQFFGPGTRLTVL.

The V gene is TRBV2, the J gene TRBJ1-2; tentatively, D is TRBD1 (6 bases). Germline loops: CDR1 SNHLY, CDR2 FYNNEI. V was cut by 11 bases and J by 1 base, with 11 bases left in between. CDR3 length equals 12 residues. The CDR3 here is CARKQGNYGYTF. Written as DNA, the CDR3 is TGTGCCCGAAAACAGGGTAACTATGGCTACACCTTC.

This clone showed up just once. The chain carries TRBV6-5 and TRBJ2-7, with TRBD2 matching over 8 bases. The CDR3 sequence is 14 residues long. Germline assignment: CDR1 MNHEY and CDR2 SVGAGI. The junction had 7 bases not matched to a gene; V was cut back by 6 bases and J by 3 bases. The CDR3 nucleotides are TGTGCCAGCAGCATTGGGACTAGAAGCTACGAGCAGTACTTC. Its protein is CASSIGTRSYEQYF.

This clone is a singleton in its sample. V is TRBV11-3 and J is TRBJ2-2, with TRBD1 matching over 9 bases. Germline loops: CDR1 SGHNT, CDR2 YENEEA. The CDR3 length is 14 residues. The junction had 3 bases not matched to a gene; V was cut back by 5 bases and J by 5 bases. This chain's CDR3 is CASSPGTGTGELFF. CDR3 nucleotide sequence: TGTGCCAGCAGCCCGGGGACAGGGACCGGGGAGCTGTTTTTT.

This chain's CDR3 is CASSPPGTGNEQYF. CDR3 sequence (DNA): TGTGCCAGCAGTCCGCCCGGGACAGGGAACGAGCAGTACTTC. The V gene is TRBV5-4, the J gene TRBJ2-7; TRBD1 aligns across 9 bases. The CDR3 runs 14 residues. The ends lost 5 bases at V and 5 bases at J; junction bases unmatched: 8. The V gene's germline CDR1 is SGHNT and CDR2 YYREEE (reference sequence).

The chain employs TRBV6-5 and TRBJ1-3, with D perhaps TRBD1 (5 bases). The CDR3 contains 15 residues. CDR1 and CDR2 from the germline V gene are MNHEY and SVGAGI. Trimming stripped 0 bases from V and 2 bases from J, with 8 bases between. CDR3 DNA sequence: TGTGCCAGCAGTTACTCATGGGGGGCTGGAAACACCATATATTTT. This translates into CASSYSWGAGNTIYF.

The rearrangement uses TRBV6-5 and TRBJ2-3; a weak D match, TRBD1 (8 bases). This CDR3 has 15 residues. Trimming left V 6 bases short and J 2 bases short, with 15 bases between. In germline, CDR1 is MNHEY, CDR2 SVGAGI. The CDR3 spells CASSSQGGTTDTQYF. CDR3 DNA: TGTGCCAGCAGCTCACAGGGGGGGACCACAGATACGCAGTATTTT.

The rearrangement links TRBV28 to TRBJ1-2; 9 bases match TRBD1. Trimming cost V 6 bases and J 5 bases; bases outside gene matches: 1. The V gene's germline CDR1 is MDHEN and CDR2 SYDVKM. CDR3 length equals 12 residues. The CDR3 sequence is CASRTGGYGYTF. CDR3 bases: TGTGCCAGCAGGACAGGGGGGTATGGCTACACCTTC.

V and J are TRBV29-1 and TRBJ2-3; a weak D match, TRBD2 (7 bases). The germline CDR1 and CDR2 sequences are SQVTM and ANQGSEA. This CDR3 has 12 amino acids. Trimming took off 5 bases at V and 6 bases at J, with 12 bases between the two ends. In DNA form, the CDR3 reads TGCAGCGTTAGGCGGGGGCCTGATACGCAGTATTTT. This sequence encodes CSVRRGPDTQYF.

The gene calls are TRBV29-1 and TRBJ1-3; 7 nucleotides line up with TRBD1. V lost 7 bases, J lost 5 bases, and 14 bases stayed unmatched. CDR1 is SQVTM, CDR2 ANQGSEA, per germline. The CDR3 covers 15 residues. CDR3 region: CSAYRQGRGRNTIYF. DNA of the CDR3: TGCAGCGCGTACAGACAGGGTAGGGGTCGAAACACCATATATTTT.

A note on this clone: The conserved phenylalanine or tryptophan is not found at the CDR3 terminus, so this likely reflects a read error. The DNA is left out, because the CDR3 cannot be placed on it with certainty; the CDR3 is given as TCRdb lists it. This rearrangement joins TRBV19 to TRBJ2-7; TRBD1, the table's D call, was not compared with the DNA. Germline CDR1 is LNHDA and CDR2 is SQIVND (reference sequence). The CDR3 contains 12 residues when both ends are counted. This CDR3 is CASSGTGGHPIL.

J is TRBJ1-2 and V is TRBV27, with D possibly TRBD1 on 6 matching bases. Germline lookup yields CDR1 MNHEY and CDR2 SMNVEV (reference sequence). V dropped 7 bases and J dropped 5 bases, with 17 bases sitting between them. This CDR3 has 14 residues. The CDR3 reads CASMRSGGGYGYTF. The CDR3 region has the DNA TGTGCCAGCATGCGGTCGGGGGGCGGTTATGGCTACACCTTC.

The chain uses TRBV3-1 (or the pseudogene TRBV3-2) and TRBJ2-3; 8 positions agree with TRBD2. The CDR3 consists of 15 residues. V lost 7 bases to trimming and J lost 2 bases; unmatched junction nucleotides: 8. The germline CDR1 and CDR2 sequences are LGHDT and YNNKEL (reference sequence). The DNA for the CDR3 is TGTGCCAGCAACAAGCGGGAGTGGAACACAGATACGCAGTATTTT. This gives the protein CASNKREWNTDTQYF.

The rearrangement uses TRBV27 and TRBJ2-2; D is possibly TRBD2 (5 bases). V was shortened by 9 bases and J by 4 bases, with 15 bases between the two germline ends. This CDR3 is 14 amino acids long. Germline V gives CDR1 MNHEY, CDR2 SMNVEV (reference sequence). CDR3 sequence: CASVRQAGTGELFF. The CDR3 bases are TGTGCCAGTGTGAGGCAGGCGGGCACCGGGGAGCTGTTTTTT.

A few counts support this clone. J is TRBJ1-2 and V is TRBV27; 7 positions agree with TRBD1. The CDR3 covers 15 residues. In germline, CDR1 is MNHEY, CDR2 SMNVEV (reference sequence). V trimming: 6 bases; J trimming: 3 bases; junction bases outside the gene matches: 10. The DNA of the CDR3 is TGTGCCAGCAGCCAAAAGGGACAGACGGACTATGGCTACACCTTC. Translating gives CASSQKGQTDYGYTF.

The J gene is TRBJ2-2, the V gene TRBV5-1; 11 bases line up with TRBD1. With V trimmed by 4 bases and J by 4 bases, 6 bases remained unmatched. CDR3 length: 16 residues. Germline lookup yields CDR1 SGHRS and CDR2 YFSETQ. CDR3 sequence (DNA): TGCGCCAGCAGCATGGGACAGGGGGTAGTCACCGGGGAGCTGTTTTTT. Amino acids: CASSMGQGVVTGELFF.

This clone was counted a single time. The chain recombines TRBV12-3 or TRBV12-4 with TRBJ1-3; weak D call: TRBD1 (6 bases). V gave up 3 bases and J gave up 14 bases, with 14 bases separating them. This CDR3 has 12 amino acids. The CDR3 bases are TGTGCCAGCAGTTTCCCAGGGGCCAGCGTATATTTT. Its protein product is CASSFPGASVYF.

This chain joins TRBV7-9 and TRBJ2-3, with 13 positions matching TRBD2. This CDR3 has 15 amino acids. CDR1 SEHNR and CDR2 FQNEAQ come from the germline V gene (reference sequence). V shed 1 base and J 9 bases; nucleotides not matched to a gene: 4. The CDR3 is CASSLGTSGGRTQYF. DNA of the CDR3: TGTGCCAGCAGCTTAGGGACTAGCGGGGGAAGGACGCAGTATTTT.

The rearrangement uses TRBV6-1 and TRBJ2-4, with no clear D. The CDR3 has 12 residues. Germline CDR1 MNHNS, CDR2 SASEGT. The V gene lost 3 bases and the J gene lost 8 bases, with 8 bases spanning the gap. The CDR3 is CASSEGSHIQYF. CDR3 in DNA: TGTGCCAGCAGTGAGGGCTCACACATTCAGTACTTC.

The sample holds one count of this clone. CDR3 region: CAILTGDEQYF. The DNA for the CDR3 is TGTGCCATTTTAACAGGGGACGAGCAGTACTTC. This chain joins TRBV10-3 and TRBJ2-7; 7 bases are shared with TRBD1. Germline V gives CDR1 ENHRY, CDR2 SYGVKD. The V gene end was trimmed by 9 bases and the J gene end by 5 bases; junction bases not matched to a gene: 4. There are 11 residues in the CDR3.

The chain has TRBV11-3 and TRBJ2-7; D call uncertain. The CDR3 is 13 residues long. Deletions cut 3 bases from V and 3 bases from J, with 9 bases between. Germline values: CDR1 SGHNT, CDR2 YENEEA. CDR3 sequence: CASSFDMGYEQYF. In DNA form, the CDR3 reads TGTGCCAGCAGCTTCGACATGGGCTACGAGCAGTACTTC.

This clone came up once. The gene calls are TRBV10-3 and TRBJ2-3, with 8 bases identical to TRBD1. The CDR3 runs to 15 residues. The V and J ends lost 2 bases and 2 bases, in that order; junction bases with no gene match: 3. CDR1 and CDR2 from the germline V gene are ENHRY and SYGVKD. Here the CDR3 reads CAISEQGASTDTQYF. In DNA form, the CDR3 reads TGTGCCATCAGTGAGCAGGGGGCGTCCACAGATACGCAGTATTTT.